Shown below are 7 T cell receptor beta chains from a single sample sequenced in a study of cytomegalovirus exposure and HLA in healthy donors. The primer mix had 60 Vbeta and 13 Jbeta primers. Measured with immunoSEQ multiplex PCR; TCRdb has only the in-frame clones, and not every one. The sample holds 100,000 or so clones; 76% are singletons and the top ten take about 4%. Sequenced sample: PBMCs. The receptors shown here come from a man aged 40-55 years in good health and CMV-seronegative.

The chain joins TRBV9 to TRBJ2-3, with D maybe TRBD2 (7 bases). CDR1 is SGDLS, CDR2 YYNGEE, per germline. Trimming took off 0 bases at V and 1 base at J, with 9 bases between the two ends. The CDR3 totals 15 residues. The CDR3 reads CASSVAGGGTDTQYF. The DNA for the CDR3 is TGTGCCAGCAGCGTAGCGGGGGGCGGCACAGATACGCAGTATTTT.

The J gene is TRBJ2-3, the V gene TRBV18; TRBD2 might be the D (5 bases). This CDR3 contains 14 residues. The V end was cut by 4 bases, the J end by 0 bases, with 8 bases between. Germline values: CDR1 KGHSH, CDR2 LQKENI. CDR3 sequence (DNA): TGTGCCAGCTCACGCGAGGGCAGCACAGATACGCAGTATTTT. Encoded protein: CASSREGSTDTQYF. The variable domain in full, with the rest retrieved from reference TRBV18 and TRBJ2-3, is NAGVMQNPRHLVRRRGQEARLRCSPMKGHSHVYWYRQLPEEGLKFMVYLQKENIIDESGMPKERFSAEFPKEGPSILRIQQVVRGDSAAYFCASSREGSTDTQYFGPGTRLTVL.

This clone came up once. The chain joins TRBV27 to TRBJ2-3, with D possibly being TRBD2 (6 bases). Germline V gene lookup returns CDR1 MNHEY and CDR2 SMNVEV (reference sequence). V dropped 6 bases and J dropped 1 base, with 14 bases sitting between them. This CDR3 comprises 15 residues. DNA for the CDR3: TGTGCCAGCAGCCAAGGGTGGGGGGGCACAGATACGCAGTATTTT. This codes for CASSQGWGGTDTQYF.

This clone was recorded only once. The CDR3 DNA reads TGTGCCAGCAGCCAGCAGGCTGATACGCAGTATTTT. Protein product: CASSQQADTQYF. The rearrangement links TRBV7-2 to TRBJ2-3, with unresolved D. Germline V CDR1 and CDR2: SGHTA, FQGNSA. V lost 5 bases, J lost 6 bases, and 9 bases lay in between. CDR3 size: 12 residues.

V is TRBV4-2 and J is TRBJ2-5, with 9 bases lining up with TRBD2. Trimming at V came to 3 bases and at J to 2 bases, leaving 1 base not matched to a gene. CDR3 length: 14 residues. The germline gives CDR1 LGHNA, CDR2 YNFKEQ. CDR3 residues: CASSQRGGQETQYF. CDR3 DNA sequence: TGTGCCAGCAGCCAGCGGGGGGGACAAGAGACCCAGTACTTC.

The V and J genes are TRBV19 and TRBJ2-7; a possible D gene is TRBD1 (6 bases). Germline V lookup: CDR1 LNHDA, CDR2 SQIVND (reference sequence). The CDR3 runs to 12 residues. V was shortened by 9 bases and J by 2 bases, with 11 bases between the two germline ends. The CDR3 is CARGHEAYEQYF. For the CDR3, the DNA is TGTGCCAGGGGACACGAAGCCTACGAGCAGTACTTC.

The chain combines TRBV5-1 with TRBJ1-5; tentative D call: TRBD1 (6 bases). V was clipped by 0 bases and J by 0 bases, with 13 bases between them. Germline V gene lookup returns CDR1 SGHRS and CDR2 YFSETQ. The CDR3 is 17 residues long. The CDR3 loop reads CASSLDGRGYSNQPQHF. The CDR3 DNA reads TGCGCCAGCAGCTTGGATGGCAGGGGTTATAGCAATCAGCCCCAGCATTTT.